This TCR beta chain was obtained from a study of T cell responses to AZD1222 COVID-19 vaccine. Profiled with immunoSEQ multiplex PCR; TCRdb holds only in-frame clones, not every one. The sample consists of 130,000 to 150,000 clones, 88% of them appearing once. This clone was observed once. V lost 6 bases, J lost 4 bases, and 6 bases stayed unmatched. The CDR3 contains 15 residues. Germline assignment: CDR1 MNHEY and CDR2 SVGAGI. This clonotype originated in an adult who received the MenACWY meningococcal vaccine as a control. J is TRBJ2-5 and V is TRBV6-5; 12 nucleotides line up with TRBD1. The material sequenced was peripheral blood, taken 28 days after the second dose of the MenACWY control vaccine. The CDR3 sequence is CASSSGTGGVETQYF. As DNA, the CDR3 is TGTGCCAGCAGCTCCGGGACAGGGGGCGTAGAGACCCAGTACTTC.